The 30 T cell receptor beta chains below all came from one sample that was sequenced in a study of blood T cells in healthy people across ages. Next came a second PCR, run for about 7 to 12 cycles, which used a sample-barcoded 5' primer along with a J-beta primer mix. In TCRdb, the 5' RACE reads were re-called with MiXCR into one record per CDR3 protein. The sample yields approximately 730,000 distinct CDR3 sequences, roughly 50% seen once. Sequencing used blood. Receptor source: a man at least 80 years old in good health.

V gene TRBV14 combines with J gene TRBJ2-5; no clear D. The germline CDR1 and CDR2 sequences are SGHDN and FVKESK. The CDR3 length is 14 residues. Trimming removed 1 base at V and 0 bases at J, with 6 bases between. The DNA of the CDR3 is TGTGCCAGCAGCCAAGGGGCGTACCAAGAGACCCAGTACTTC. It is translated as CASSQGAYQETQYF.

This clonotype has only a few counts. CDR3 DNA: TGTGCCAGCAGTAGGCAGGATCGATACGAGCAGTACTTC. It encodes CASSRQDRYEQYF. This chain links TRBV27 with TRBJ2-7; D is unresolved. CDR3 length: 13 amino acids. Per germline, CDR1 MNHEY and CDR2 SMNVEV (reference sequence). V lost 5 bases and J 4 bases, leaving 12 bases between the germline ends.

This chain uses TRBV20-1 with TRBJ2-1, with 11 bases fitting TRBD2. CDR1 is DFQATT and CDR2 is SNEGSKA in the germline V gene (reference sequence). The CDR3 has 14 amino acids. The CDR3 DNA sequence: TGCAGACCCACACGTGGGACTAGCGGCCTTGAGCAGTTCTTC. Translation: CRPTRGTSGLEQFF.

This chain uses TRBV5-1 with TRBJ2-3; 8 nucleotides match TRBD1. J gave up 4 bases and V 3 bases, and 16 bases lay outside the gene matches. This CDR3 region has 18 residues. CDR1 and CDR2 from the germline V gene are SGHRS and YFSETQ. The CDR3 here is CASSWGLTPGQVPDTQYF. For the CDR3, the DNA is TGCGCCAGCAGCTGGGGACTTACGCCGGGACAGGTCCCAGATACGCAGTATTTT.

The chain couples TRBV5-6 to TRBJ2-4; D remains unclear. Trimming took 2 bases from V and 0 from J, leaving 12 bases between them. CDR1 and CDR2 (germline): SGHDT, YYEEEE. The CDR3 runs to 16 residues. The CDR3 reads CASSLTRLLAKNIQYF. CDR3 in DNA: TGTGCCAGCAGCTTAACCCGACTGCTAGCCAAAAACATTCAGTACTTC.

This clonotype was seen only a few times. V usage is TRBV10-3 and J usage is TRBJ2-5; TRBD2 is a possible D gene (6 bases). Germline V gene data show CDR1 as ENHRY and CDR2 as SYGVKD. V lost 5 bases and J lost 4, with 11 bases in between. The CDR3 consists of 13 residues. CDR3 sequence reads: CAISSLGGETQYF. CDR3 DNA sequence: TGTGCCATCAGTTCCCTGGGGGGAGAGACCCAGTACTTC.

This rearrangement joins TRBV7-2 to TRBJ2-7; D may be TRBD1 (5 bases). This CDR3 is 14 amino acids long. Trimming shortened V by 2 bases and J by 4 bases, and 12 bases separated the two germline ends. Germline-derived CDR1 and CDR2 are SGHTA and FQGNSA. Here the CDR3 DNA reads TGTGCCAGCAGCTTATCCCAGGGCGAATACGAGCAGTACTTC. The encoded protein is CASSLSQGEYEQYF.

This clonotype was detected a few times. The chain couples TRBV28 to TRBJ2-4; 13 bases match TRBD2. The closer fit of TRBJ2-7 to the DNA end suggests the J call may be wrong. Germline V gene lookup returns CDR1 MDHEN and CDR2 SYDVKM. The CDR3 is 17 amino acids. This CDR3 reads CASSFGLAGALGYEQYF. The DNA of the CDR3 is TGTGCCAGCAGTTTCGGACTAGCGGGAGCCCTTGGCTACGAGCAGTACTTC.

This clonotype was counted a single time. The CDR3: CASSQSGQDLYNEQFF. The CDR3 DNA reads as TGTGCCAGCAGCCAAAGTGGACAGGACCTATACAATGAGCAGTTCTTC. The rearrangement uses TRBV7-9 and TRBJ2-1, with 7 bases matching TRBD1. Germline V gene data show CDR1 as SEHNR and CDR2 as FQNEAQ (reference sequence). Losses at the gene ends were 5 bases for V and 4 bases for J; bases not matched to a gene: 11. The CDR3 covers 16 residues.

The chain joins TRBV15 to TRBJ1-2; D not certain. Germline V gene data show CDR1 as LNHNV and CDR2 as YYDKDF (reference sequence). The CDR3 loop spans 16 amino acids. V lost 0 bases and J lost 2, with 13 bases in between. The DNA for the CDR3 is TGTGCCACCAGCAGAGACCCAGCCCGGGCGAACTATGGCTACACCTTC. The encoded protein is CATSRDPARANYGYTF.

The chain carries TRBV6-2 or TRBV6-3 and TRBJ1-6; D uncertain. CDR1 is MNHEY and CDR2 is SVGEGT in the germline V gene. V was cut by 2 bases and J by 5 bases, with 10 bases left in between. The CDR3 covers 15 residues. This chain's CDR3 is CASSYAGLNNSPLHF. In DNA, the CDR3 is TGTGCCAGCAGTTACGCCGGACTGAATAATTCACCCCTCCACTTT.

The genes are TRBV7-9 and TRBJ2-4, with TRBD2 identical over 16 bases. This CDR3 spans 17 amino acids. Germline trimming cut 3 bases from V and 13 bases from J; bases unmatched to any gene: 12. CDR1 SEHNR and CDR2 FQNEAQ come from the germline V gene (reference sequence). DNA for the CDR3: TGTGCCAGCAGCTTCATGGGACTAGCGGGGGGGCCTAATGAGCAGTACTTC. Translating it yields CASSFMGLAGGPNEQYF.

The V call is TRBV28, the J call TRBJ2-5; D ambiguous. Trimming stripped 5 bases from V and 7 bases from J, with 11 bases between. CDR1 and CDR2 from the germline V gene are MDHEN and SYDVKM. This CDR3 has 12 amino acids. The CDR3 sequence: CASSQKGLTQYF. The CDR3 region has the DNA TGTGCCAGCAGTCAGAAGGGTCTGACCCAGTACTTC.

The chain uses TRBV10-3 and TRBJ1-4, with TRBD1 matching over 8 bases. Trimming at V came to 8 bases and at J to 6 bases, leaving 2 bases not matched to a gene. The CDR3 consists of 12 residues. Germline CDR1 and CDR2: ENHRY and SYGVKD. CDR3 nucleotides: TGTGCCATCGGACAGGGCTATGAAAAACTGTTTTTT. Its translation: CAIGQGYEKLFF.

The V and J genes are TRBV28 and TRBJ2-1; TRBD2 aligns across 8 bases. CDR3 length: 16 residues. V was clipped by 4 bases and J by 9 bases; unmatched bases: 14. CDR1 MDHEN and CDR2 SYDVKM come from the germline V gene. In DNA form, the CDR3 reads TGTGCCAGCAGTTCCGCGGGCAGCGGGAGTTACCGTGAGCAGTTCTTC. It codes for CASSSAGSGSYREQFF.

This CDR3 is CASSLAGGSNNEQFF. The CDR3 nucleotides are TGTGCCAGCAGTTTAGCGGGAGGGAGTAACAATGAGCAGTTCTTC. The chain has TRBV28 and TRBJ2-1; 9 bases map to TRBD2. This CDR3 has 15 residues. Germline CDR1 reads MDHEN; CDR2 reads SYDVKM. After removal of 2 bases from V and 5 bases from J, the junction contained 4 bases not matched to a gene.

This clonotype has a count of ten or more. This chain joins TRBV29-1 and TRBJ2-7, with 7 nucleotides matching TRBD2. Trimming removed 7 bases from V and 0 bases from J; junction bases left unmatched: 0. The CDR3 is 11 amino acids. The germline V gene has CDR1 SQVTM and CDR2 ANQGSEA. The CDR3 region is CSGGGSYEQYF. The DNA of the CDR3 is TGCAGCGGCGGGGGCTCCTACGAGCAGTACTTC.

This clonotype was seen a few times. The rearrangement joins TRBV5-1 to TRBJ2-3; possibly TRBD2 for D (6 bases). Germline loops: CDR1 SGHRS, CDR2 YFSETQ. Trimming removed 4 bases from V and 2 bases from J, with 11 bases in between. The CDR3 runs to 14 residues. Written as DNA, the CDR3 is TGCGCCAGCAGCGTCGGGACTCTCACAGATACGCAGTATTTT. This encodes CASSVGTLTDTQYF.

This clonotype appeared a single time. V usage is TRBV29-1 and J usage is TRBJ2-7; D may be TRBD1 (5 bases). The ends were cut back, 6 bases at V and 2 bases at J, with 14 bases in the middle. The germline gives CDR1 SQVTM, CDR2 ANQGSEA. This CDR3 region has 13 residues. In DNA, the CDR3 is TGCAGCGTCGAGACAGCCCAACCCTACGAGCAGTACTTC. Translation gives CSVETAQPYEQYF.

The rearrangement uses TRBV5-1 and TRBJ2-5, with a possible D match to TRBD2 (5 bases). V gave up 4 bases and J gave up 2 bases, with 12 bases separating them. Germline-derived CDR1 and CDR2 are SGHRS and YFSETQ. This CDR3 spans 14 amino acids. The CDR3 spells CASSVGMLQETQYF. The CDR3 DNA is TGCGCCAGCAGCGTCGGGATGTTACAAGAGACCCAGTACTTC.

The chain carries TRBV6-1 and TRBJ2-5; 9 nucleotides align to TRBD1. The CDR3 is 14 residues long. The germline CDR1 and CDR2 sequences are MNHNS and SASEGT. Trimming cost V 8 bases and J 3 bases; bases outside gene matches: 7. CDR3 coding DNA: TGTGCCAGCCTTATGGGACAGGGAAAAGAGACCCAGTACTTC. Protein sequence: CASLMGQGKETQYF.

This chain connects TRBV2 to TRBJ2-2, with D perhaps TRBD2 (6 bases). V was cut by 5 bases and J by 9 bases, with 16 bases left in between. Germline V CDR1 and CDR2: SNHLY, FYNNEI. The CDR3 has 14 amino acids. The CDR3 protein is CASSSGTPSRELFF. The CDR3 bases are TGTGCCAGCAGTTCCGGGACTCCTTCCAGGGAGCTGTTTTTT.

The gene calls are TRBV21-1 and TRBJ1-2; the table's D call TRBD1 went unverified against the DNA. TRBV21-1 is reported as a pseudogene. The CDR3 is 16 amino acids. The CDR3 nucleotides are TGTGCCAGCAGCCCCCCGGAGGATGGGGAAGTCCATGGCTACACCTTC. Translation: CASSPPEDGEVHGYTF.

The CDR3 bases are TGTGCCAGCAGCCAGGGAGGGCAGTGGGGCGAGCAGTACTTC. Amino acids: CASSQGGQWGEQYF. The chain is built from TRBV3-1 and TRBJ2-7; 7 nucleotides line up with TRBD2. Germline values: CDR1 LGHDT, CDR2 YNNKEL (reference sequence). V lost 3 bases and J lost 6; bases outside the gene matches: 8. The CDR3 runs 14 residues.

The V gene is TRBV5-1, the J gene TRBJ1-6; no clear D gene. In germline, CDR1 is SGHRS, CDR2 YFSETQ. V lost 1 base and J 10 bases, leaving 12 bases between the germline ends. The CDR3 sequence is 14 residues long. Here the CDR3 reads CASSLRSAGSPLHF. In DNA, the CDR3 is TGCGCCAGCAGCTTGCGGTCGGCGGGCTCACCCCTCCACTTT.

The genes are TRBV10-3 and TRBJ2-1; no clear D gene. This CDR3 has 13 amino acids. The V and J ends lost 3 bases and 5 bases respectively, with 8 bases between them. Germline V lookup: CDR1 ENHRY, CDR2 SYGVKD. CDR3 DNA sequence: TGTGCCATCAGTGAAGTTCTCCACAATGAGCAGTTCTTC. This encodes CAISEVLHNEQFF.

This clonotype came up a few times. The J gene is TRBJ1-1, the V gene TRBV27, with a possible D match to TRBD1 (5 bases). The V and J ends lost 4 bases and 3 bases respectively, with 12 bases between them. CDR1 and CDR2 (germline): MNHEY, SMNVEV (reference sequence). This CDR3 is 14 amino acids long. The CDR3 DNA reads as TGTGCCAGCAGTTCGGGCAGGGTGGACACTGAAGCTTTCTTT. Protein: CASSSGRVDTEAFF.

This clonotype was recorded many times. V gene TRBV6-5 combines with J gene TRBJ2-1; 11 bases fit TRBD2. J lost 6 bases, V lost 9 bases, and 1 base had no gene match. CDR3 length: 12 amino acids. Germline V gene sequence: CDR1 MNHEY, CDR2 SVGAGI. The CDR3 bases are TGTGCCAGTAGCGGGAGGGCCAATGAGCAGTTCTTC. This translates into CASSGRANEQFF.

The chain recombines TRBV25-1 with TRBJ2-7; possibly TRBD1 or TRBD2 for D (5 bases each). V lost 3 bases and J 2 bases, leaving 17 bases between the germline ends. CDR3 length: 16 residues. Germline loops: CDR1 MGHDK, CDR2 SYGVNS. CDR3 nucleotides: TGTGCCAGCAGTGACGAAACCGGGGACGGAGCCTACGAGCAGTACTTC. Amino acid sequence: CASSDETGDGAYEQYF.

This chain joins TRBV5-6 and TRBJ1-2; no reliable D call. Trimming cost V 4 bases and J 7 bases, with 20 bases left between them. The CDR3 contains 15 residues. CDR1 and CDR2 (germline): SGHDT, YYEEEE. The CDR3 DNA is TGTGCCAGCAGCATTCGCGATCGGGTCCTAACTGGCTACACCTTC. This sequence encodes CASSIRDRVLTGYTF.